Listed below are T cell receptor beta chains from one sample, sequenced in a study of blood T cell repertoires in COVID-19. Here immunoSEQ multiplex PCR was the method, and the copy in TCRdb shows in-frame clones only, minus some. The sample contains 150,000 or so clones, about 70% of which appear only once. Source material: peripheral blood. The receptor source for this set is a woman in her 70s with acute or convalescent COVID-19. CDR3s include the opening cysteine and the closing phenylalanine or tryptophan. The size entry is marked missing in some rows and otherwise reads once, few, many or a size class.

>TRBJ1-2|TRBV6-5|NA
CASRRERQTNYGYTF
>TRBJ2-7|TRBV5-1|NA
CASSWTTSYEQYF
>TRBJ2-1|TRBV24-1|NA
CATSDTGTSAVGQFF
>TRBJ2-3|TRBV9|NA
CASSQGAGTDTQYF
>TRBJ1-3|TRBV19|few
CASSRETRNTIYF
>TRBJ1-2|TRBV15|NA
CATSRDAEGSNYGYTF
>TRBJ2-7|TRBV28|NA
CASSPPDRAYEQYF
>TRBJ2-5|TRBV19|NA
CASTRTGGGKTQYF
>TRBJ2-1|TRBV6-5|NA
CASTPDYNEQFF
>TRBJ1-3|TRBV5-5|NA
CASSGRTGDRNTIYF
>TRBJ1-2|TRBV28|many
CASSSSGTEDYGYTF
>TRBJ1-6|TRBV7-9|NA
CASGQGNSPLHF
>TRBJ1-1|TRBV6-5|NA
CASSFGQGLVTFF
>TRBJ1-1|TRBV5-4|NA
CASSLGLTGNTEAFF
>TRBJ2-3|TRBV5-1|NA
CASSFGRSSTDTQYF
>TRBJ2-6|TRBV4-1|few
CASSQEDRGFSGRSGANVLTF
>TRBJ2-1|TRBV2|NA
CASSEQDSGSYNEQFF
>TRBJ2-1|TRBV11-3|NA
CASSLTQRDEQFF
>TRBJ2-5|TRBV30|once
CASTGTEQETQYF
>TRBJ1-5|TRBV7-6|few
CASSLEAGGVSNQPQHF
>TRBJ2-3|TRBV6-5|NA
CASSYTSGSRNTQYF
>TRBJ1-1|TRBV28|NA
CASSLFRGEAFF
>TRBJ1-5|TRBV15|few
CATSRGGTGNQPQHF
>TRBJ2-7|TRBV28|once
CASSPWGLAGGGKQYF
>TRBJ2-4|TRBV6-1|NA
CASSESTGLLFLAKNIQYF
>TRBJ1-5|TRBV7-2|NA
CASSLVGQSNQPQHF
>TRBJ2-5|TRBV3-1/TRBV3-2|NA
CASSHPLGGRGRETQYF
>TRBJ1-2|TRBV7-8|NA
CASSARAGAYGYTF
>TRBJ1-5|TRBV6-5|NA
CASSLRTGANQPQHF
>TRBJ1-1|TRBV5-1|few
CASSWEEGAEAFF
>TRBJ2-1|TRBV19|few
CASSIDRGSGRAEVVQFF
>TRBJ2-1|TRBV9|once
CASSPGTSVLGEQFF
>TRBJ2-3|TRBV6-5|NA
CASSYYSGVSGDTQYF
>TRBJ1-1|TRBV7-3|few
CASSLTLNTEAFF
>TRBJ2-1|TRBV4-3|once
CASSQDLGRSYNEQFF
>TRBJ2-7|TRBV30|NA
CAWSGLAAAYEQYF
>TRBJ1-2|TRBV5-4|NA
CASSLDINYGYTF
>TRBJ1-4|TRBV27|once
CASKLTVATNEKLFF
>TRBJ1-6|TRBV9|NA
CASSVMDRVSPLHF
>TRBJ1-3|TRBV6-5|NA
CASSYSTGSGNTIYF
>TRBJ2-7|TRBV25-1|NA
CASRPSGLQTPYEQYF
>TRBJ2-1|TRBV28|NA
CASSFQTSGRFYNEQFF
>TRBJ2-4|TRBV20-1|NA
CSASAWGRGAKNIQYF
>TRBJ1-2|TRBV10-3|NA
CAISEVRGRAPANYGYTF
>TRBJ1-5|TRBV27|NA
CASSLSGSNQPQHF
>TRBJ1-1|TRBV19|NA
CASSIMTSTGEAFF
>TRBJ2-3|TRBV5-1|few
CASSLSGGRQSTDTQYF
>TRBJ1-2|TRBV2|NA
CASRVQGGGYTF
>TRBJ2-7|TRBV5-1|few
CASSLDRVYEQYF